This T cell receptor (beta chain) emerged from a study of blood T cell repertoires in COVID-19. Study overall: The United States, Italy and Spain supplied acute and convalescent COVID-19 samples.

The CDR3 has 15 residues. V was shortened by 0 bases and J by 2 bases, with 11 bases between the two germline ends. Germline CDR1 and CDR2: SQVTM and ANQGSEA. Methods used by the authors: Reference gene primer amplification gave estimated nucleated cell counts. Clones were sequenced by immunoSEQ multiplex PCR, and TCRdb holds only the in-frame ones, with some missing. The DNA was the basis for D and trimming; V, J and clone size are from that table. The sample holds 300,000 to 400,000 clones, 70% to 90% seen once. The chain recombines TRBV29-1 with TRBJ1-3; D gene uncertain. The sequenced sample consisted of peripheral blood. This clonotype originated in a woman under 40 with COVID-19, enrolled during active disease. CDR3 nucleotide sequence: TGCAGCGTTGAAGATTACCTAGGCCCTGGAAACACCATATATTTT. It is translated as CSVEDYLGPGNTIYF. Together with reference TRBV29-1 and TRBJ1-3, the CDR3 gives the full variable domain: SAVISQKPSRDICQRGTSLTIQCQVDSQVTMMFWYRQQPGQSLTLIATANQGSEATYESGFVIDKFPISRPNLTFSTLTVSNMSPEDSSIYLCSVEDYLGPGNTIYFGEGSWLTVV.